Detailed here is one T cell receptor beta chain. The sample belongs to a study of blood T cell repertoires in COVID-19. The wider study: COVID-19 samples, acute and convalescent, were from the United States, Italy and Spain. PBMCs, B-cell-depleted T cells, or T cells were the source of the cDNA or gDNA that made up the material.

Repertoires were generated with immunoSEQ multiplex PCR, while TCRdb's copy carries only in-frame clones and drops some. The data show about 330,000 clones, over 70% seen once. This CDR3 comprises 11 residues. Looked up from germline, CDR1 is MNHEY and CDR2 is SMNVEV (reference sequence). V lost 10 bases to trimming and J lost 6 bases, with 13 bases between them. Source material: PBMCs or T cells enriched from blood (not recorded which). The origin of this receptor is a man aged 25-40 years who had recovered from COVID-19. The gene calls are TRBV27 and TRBJ2-7, with D perhaps matching TRBD1 (6 bases). CDR3 nucleotides: TGTGCCACCAGGACAGTTTCCGAGCAGTACTTC. This codes for CATRTVSEQYF.